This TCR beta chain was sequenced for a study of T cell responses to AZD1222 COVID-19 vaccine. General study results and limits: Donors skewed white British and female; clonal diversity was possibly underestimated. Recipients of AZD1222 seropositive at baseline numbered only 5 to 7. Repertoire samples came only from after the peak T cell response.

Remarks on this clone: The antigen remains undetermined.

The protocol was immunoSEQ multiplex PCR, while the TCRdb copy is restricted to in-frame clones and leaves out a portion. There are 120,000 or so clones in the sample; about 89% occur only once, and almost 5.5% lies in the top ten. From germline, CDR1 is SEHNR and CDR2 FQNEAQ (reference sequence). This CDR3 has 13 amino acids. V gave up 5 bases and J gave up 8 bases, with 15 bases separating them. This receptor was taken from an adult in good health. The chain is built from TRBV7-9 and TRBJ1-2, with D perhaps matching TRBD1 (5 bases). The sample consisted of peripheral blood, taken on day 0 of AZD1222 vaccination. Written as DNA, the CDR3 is TGTGCCAGCAGCCGGGGGGAGGGAGGAGGCTACACCTTC. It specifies CASSRGEGGGYTF.